These 28 T cell receptor beta chains were sequenced from one sample in a study of OX40 agonist ivuxolimab in advanced cancers. Data came from immunoSEQ multiplex PCR; TCRdb stores just in-frame clones and leaves some out. The table has more than 40,000 clones, 85% to 90% seen once. The input for sequencing was CD4+ or CD8+ T cells sorted from blood, taken in a trial of the OX40 agonist ivuxolimab. The receptors were gathered from an adult with an advanced solid tumor such as melanoma, head and neck, liver or kidney cancer.

The rearrangement uses TRBV30 and TRBJ1-5; maybe TRBD1 (6 bases). The CDR3 is 13 amino acids. Germline assignment: CDR1 GTSNPN and CDR2 SVGIG (reference sequence). With 3 bases removed from V and 5 bases from J, the gap between germline ends came to 11 bases. The chain's CDR3 is CAWSQGPDQPQHF. The CDR3, as DNA: TGTGCCTGGAGCCAGGGGCCGGATCAGCCCCAGCATTTT.

V usage is TRBV6-1 and J usage is TRBJ1-5; 7 bases are a match to TRBD1. V lost 4 bases, J lost 4 bases, and 7 bases stayed unmatched. Germline lookup yields CDR1 MNHNS and CDR2 SASEGT. This CDR3 spans 15 amino acids. For the CDR3, the DNA is TGTGCCAGCAGTGCGGTTTGGACAGGTAATCAGCCCCAGCATTTT. Amino acid sequence: CASSAVWTGNQPQHF.

V usage is TRBV14 and J usage is TRBJ2-1, with 12 bases fitting TRBD2. Germline trimming cut 4 bases from V and 9 bases from J; bases unmatched to any gene: 10. CDR1 is SGHDN, CDR2 FVKESK, per germline. This CDR3 has 16 residues. CDR3 in amino acids: CASSRFLAGGLGEQFF. In DNA form, the CDR3 reads TGTGCCAGCAGCCGCTTCCTAGCGGGAGGGCTCGGTGAGCAGTTCTTC.

The chain couples TRBV6-6 to TRBJ1-1, with D hard to call. V was pared by 5 bases and J by 4 bases, with 20 bases between. CDR1 is MNHNY, CDR2 SVGAGI, per germline (reference sequence). The CDR3 spans 16 residues. CDR3 protein: CASSPLVERVTTEAFF. The CDR3 DNA sequence: TGTGCCAGCAGTCCCCTAGTGGAGAGGGTGACCACTGAAGCTTTCTTT.

The rearrangement uses TRBV6-5 and TRBJ2-5; tentatively, D is TRBD2 (5 bases). Germline V gives CDR1 MNHEY, CDR2 SVGAGI. V was cut by 2 bases and J by 4 bases, with 8 bases left in between. The CDR3 runs 13 residues. CDR3 DNA: TGTGCCAGCAGTTACCTGGCGGGAGAGACCCAGTACTTC. It translates to CASSYLAGETQYF.

Remarks on this clone: Sequence at one end of the junction differs from germline and may be a read error. This sequence joins TRBV7-8 and TRBJ1-5; possible D gene TRBD1, 6 bases. CDR1 and CDR2 from the germline V gene are SGHVS and FQNEAQ. There are 14 residues in the CDR3. The CDR3 nucleotides read TGTGCCAGCAGCTTAGTGGACAGCAGTCAGCCCCAGCATTTT. This encodes CASSLVDSSQPQHF.

This clone was seen just once. V is TRBV11-1 and J is TRBJ1-2; no definite D call. The V end lost 1 base, the J end lost 5 bases, and 14 bases lay between the germline ends. The germline CDR1 and CDR2 sequences are SGHAT and FQDESV (reference sequence). CDR3 length equals 15 residues. CDR3 nucleotide sequence: TGTGCCAGCAGCTTAGAGACGGCCTCGGGGTATGGCTACACCTTC. This codes for CASSLETASGYGYTF.

This sequence joins TRBV19 and TRBJ2-7; D is undetermined. Germline V gene lookup returns CDR1 LNHDA and CDR2 SQIVND (reference sequence). V lost 0 bases to trimming and J lost 1 base, with 4 bases between them. The CDR3 runs 13 residues. This chain's CDR3 is CASSIDRSYEQYF. The CDR3 coding sequence is TGTGCCAGTAGTATAGATCGGTCCTACGAGCAGTACTTC.

The CDR3 loop reads CASSPETSGGWSVSNEQFF. CDR3 in DNA: TGTGCCAGCAGCCCTGAGACTAGCGGAGGGTGGTCGGTGTCCAATGAGCAGTTCTTC. V and J are TRBV5-8 and TRBJ2-1, with TRBD2 matching 9 bases. V gave up 4 bases and J gave up 6 bases; unmatched junction bases: 20. Germline V gene sequence: CDR1 SGHTS, CDR2 YDEGEE. This CDR3 comprises 19 residues.

This sequence joins TRBV12-2 and TRBJ2-7; the D call in the table, TRBD2, was not verified against the DNA. TRBV12-2 is listed as a pseudogene. The CDR3 has 20 amino acids. The CDR3 loop is CASRLGASGTSGRPSYEQYF. The DNA of the CDR3 is TGTGCAAGTCGCTTAGGGGCTTCCGGGACTAGCGGGAGACCCTCCTACGAGCAGTACTTC.

The chain employs TRBV2 and TRBJ2-5; 11 bases fit TRBD2. Judging by the DNA end, TRBJ2-7 fits better; the J call may be wrong. The CDR3 is 20 amino acids. Germline lookup yields CDR1 SNHLY and CDR2 FYNNEI. The CDR3 spells CASNSRRTSGSRGGGYEQYF. CDR3 DNA sequence: TGTGCCAGCAACTCCCGCAGAACTAGCGGGAGTCGTGGGGGGGGCTACGAGCAGTACTTC.

The V and J genes are TRBV5-6 and TRBJ2-2; 8 bases are shared with TRBD2. CDR1 is SGHDT, CDR2 YYEEEE, per germline. Losses at the gene ends were 0 bases for V and 3 bases for J; bases not matched to a gene: 13. CDR3 length: 19 residues. DNA for the CDR3: TGTGCCAGCAGCTTGGCGGGTAGCGGGACCCCTTTCGACACCGGGGAGCTGTTTTTT. Protein product: CASSLAGSGTPFDTGELFF.

On this clone itself: A read error may produce the germline difference seen at one junction end. V gene TRBV4-3 combines with J gene TRBJ1-1; D may be TRBD1 (5 bases). This CDR3 has 15 amino acids. Germline-derived CDR1 and CDR2 are LGHNA and YSLEER. In nucleotides, the CDR3 is TGCGCCAGCGGCCAAGATGGGCAGGGACACACTGAAGCTTTCTTT. Amino acids: CASGQDGQGHTEAFF.

The gene calls are TRBV7-9 and TRBJ2-2; D remains unclear. The CDR3 is made up of 14 amino acids. V lost 5 bases and J lost 7, with 14 bases in between. Germline values: CDR1 SEHNR, CDR2 FQNEAQ (reference sequence). The CDR3 sequence: CASSLSVPVGELFF. The CDR3 DNA reads TGTGCCAGCAGCCTTAGTGTACCCGTCGGGGAGCTGTTTTTT.

This clone was counted once. The CDR3 protein is CASSPIAGETQYF. The CDR3 DNA follows: TGCGCCAGCAGCCCGATAGCGGGAGAGACCCAGTACTTC. The rearrangement uses TRBV5-1 and TRBJ2-5; 7 bases fit TRBD2. This CDR3 contains 13 residues. Germline-derived CDR1 and CDR2 are SGHRS and YFSETQ. V lost 4 bases and J lost 4; bases outside the gene matches: 4.

The chain is built from TRBV5-1 and TRBJ2-2, with unresolved D. The V gene's germline CDR1 is SGHRS and CDR2 YFSETQ. This CDR3 comprises 15 residues. Trimming removed 5 bases from V and 0 bases from J, with 11 bases in between. The CDR3 loop is CASSWRAPNTGELFF. The CDR3 DNA reads TGCGCCAGCAGTTGGCGTGCCCCGAACACCGGGGAGCTGTTTTTT.

The chain combines TRBV15 with TRBJ2-5; D may be TRBD2 (7 bases). Between the trimmed V and J ends, which lost 1 base and 0 bases, there was a span of 12 bases. CDR1 is LNHNV and CDR2 is YYDKDF in the germline V gene (reference sequence). The CDR3 has 16 residues. CDR3: CATSRVRGADQETQYF. CDR3 DNA sequence: TGTGCCACCAGCAGAGTTCGGGGGGCGGACCAAGAGACCCAGTACTTC. The variable domain in full, with the rest retrieved from reference TRBV15 and TRBJ2-5, is DAMVIQNPRYQVTQFGKPVTLSCSQTLNHNVMYWYQQKSSQAPKLLFHYYDKDFNNEADTPDNFQSRRPNTSFCFLDIRSPGLGDTAMYLCATSRVRGADQETQYFGPGTRLLVL.

The chain uses TRBV10-1 and TRBJ2-2; 11 bases are a match to TRBD1. The CDR3 runs to 16 residues. In germline, CDR1 is WNHNN, CDR2 SYGVQD (reference sequence). V was clipped by 6 bases and J by 1 base; unmatched bases: 4. The CDR3 sequence is CASRDGTGGNTGELFF. CDR3 nucleotides: TGCGCCAGCAGGGACGGGACAGGGGGGAACACCGGGGAGCTGTTTTTT.

The J gene is TRBJ2-2, the V gene TRBV9; no definite D call. This CDR3 comprises 16 residues. Trimming shortened V by 3 bases and J by 1 base, and 13 bases separated the two germline ends. Germline V CDR1 and CDR2: SGDLS, YYNGEE. The CDR3 nucleotides read TGTGCCAGCAGCGCCTTTGGACGAGAGAACACCGGGGAGCTGTTTTTT. It encodes CASSAFGRENTGELFF.

The chain uses TRBV15 and TRBJ2-1; 15 bases map to TRBD2. This CDR3 has 17 residues. The trim removed 1 base at V and 8 bases at J, leaving 6 bases unmatched. Looked up from germline, CDR1 is LNHNV and CDR2 is YYDKDF (reference sequence). The CDR3 loop reads CATSRGGTSGRMYEQFF. CDR3 DNA: TGTGCCACCAGCAGAGGTGGGACTAGCGGGAGGATGTATGAGCAGTTCTTC.

The V call is TRBV7-8, the J call TRBJ2-3; 8 nucleotides line up with TRBD1. V dropped 5 bases and J dropped 0; count of bases not matched to a gene: 4. The CDR3 loop spans 15 amino acids. The germline V gene encodes CDR1 SGHVS and CDR2 FQNEAQ. The CDR3 nucleotides read TGTGCCAGCAGCCTCGACAGGGGTAGCACAGATACGCAGTATTTT. Translated: CASSLDRGSTDTQYF. The complete variable domain, with remaining parts taken from reference TRBV7-8 and TRBJ2-3, reads GAGVSQSPRYKVAKRGQDVALRCDPISGHVSLFWYQQALGQGPEFLTYFQNEAQLDKSGLPSDRFFAERPEGSVSTLKIQRTQQEDSAVYLCASSLDRGSTDTQYFGPGTRLTVL.

This clone was found once. The chain employs TRBV6-1 and TRBJ2-1, with D unresolved. V dropped 0 bases and J dropped 0 bases, with 9 bases sitting between them. Germline V gene data show CDR1 as MNHNS and CDR2 as SASEGT. This CDR3 comprises 16 residues. The CDR3 protein is CASSEAGQHSYNEQFF. The CDR3 DNA is TGTGCCAGCAGTGAAGCAGGGCAGCACTCCTACAATGAGCAGTTCTTC.

The chain employs TRBV7-3 and TRBJ1-6, with TRBD1 matching over 11 bases. The germline V gene encodes CDR1 SGHTA and CDR2 FQGTGA. The V gene end was trimmed by 4 bases and the J gene end by 7 bases; junction bases not matched to a gene: 6. This CDR3 has 16 residues. Written as DNA, the CDR3 is TGTGCCAGCAGCTCCTTAGGACAGGGGGCCAATTCACCCCTCCACTTT. Amino acid sequence: CASSSLGQGANSPLHF.

This clone is a singleton in its sample. The chain carries TRBV5-1 and TRBJ1-1; 7 bases are a match to TRBD1. CDR1 and CDR2 (germline): SGHRS, YFSETQ. V was clipped by 6 bases and J by 2 bases; unmatched bases: 4. There are 13 residues in the CDR3. The CDR3 loop is CASMGQHNTEAFF. The CDR3 nucleotides are TGCGCCAGCATGGGACAGCATAACACTGAAGCTTTCTTT.

The chain combines TRBV28 with TRBJ2-1; 7 bases are a match to TRBD2. Germline V gene data show CDR1 as MDHEN and CDR2 as SYDVKM. The CDR3 is 15 amino acids. With V trimmed by 2 bases and J by 0 bases, 1 base remained unmatched. The CDR3 here is CASSLGGSSYNEQFF. Here the CDR3 DNA reads TGTGCCAGCAGTTTAGGCGGGAGCTCCTACAATGAGCAGTTCTTC.

This clone was observed a handful of times. The J gene is TRBJ2-3, the V gene TRBV7-2; 12 positions agree with TRBD2. Germline V gives CDR1 SGHTA, CDR2 FQGNSA. With V trimmed by 5 bases and J by 4 bases, 7 bases remained unmatched. The CDR3 covers 16 residues. CDR3 protein: CASSRRLAGASDTQYF. The CDR3 DNA follows: TGTGCCAGCAGCCGAAGACTAGCGGGAGCGTCAGATACGCAGTATTTT.

The chain has TRBV11-3 and TRBJ2-1, with 13 bases identical to TRBD2. Trimming took 6 bases from V and 5 from J; bases not matched to a gene: 7. The CDR3 is 16 amino acids. Germline CDR1 is SGHNT and CDR2 is YENEEA. The CDR3 region is CASSTPGTSGDNEQFF. The CDR3, as DNA: TGTGCCAGCAGTACACCGGGGACTAGCGGGGACAATGAGCAGTTCTTC.

The genes are TRBV30 and TRBJ1-4, with TRBD1 identical over 9 bases. Germline CDR1 GTSNPN, CDR2 SVGIG (reference sequence). CDR3 size: 12 residues. The J segment lost 15 bases and the V segment lost 2 bases, leaving 7 bases of the junction unmatched. The CDR3 loop is CAWSPGGQGLFF. The DNA for the CDR3 is TGTGCCTGGAGTCCCGGCGGACAGGGGTTGTTTTTT. Together with reference TRBV30 and TRBJ1-4, the CDR3 gives the full variable domain: SQTIHQWPATLVQPVGSPLSLECTVEGTSNPNLYWYRQAAGRGLQLLFYSVGIGQISSEVPQNLSASRPQDRQFILSSKKLLLSDSGFYLCAWSPGGQGLFFGSGTQLSVL.